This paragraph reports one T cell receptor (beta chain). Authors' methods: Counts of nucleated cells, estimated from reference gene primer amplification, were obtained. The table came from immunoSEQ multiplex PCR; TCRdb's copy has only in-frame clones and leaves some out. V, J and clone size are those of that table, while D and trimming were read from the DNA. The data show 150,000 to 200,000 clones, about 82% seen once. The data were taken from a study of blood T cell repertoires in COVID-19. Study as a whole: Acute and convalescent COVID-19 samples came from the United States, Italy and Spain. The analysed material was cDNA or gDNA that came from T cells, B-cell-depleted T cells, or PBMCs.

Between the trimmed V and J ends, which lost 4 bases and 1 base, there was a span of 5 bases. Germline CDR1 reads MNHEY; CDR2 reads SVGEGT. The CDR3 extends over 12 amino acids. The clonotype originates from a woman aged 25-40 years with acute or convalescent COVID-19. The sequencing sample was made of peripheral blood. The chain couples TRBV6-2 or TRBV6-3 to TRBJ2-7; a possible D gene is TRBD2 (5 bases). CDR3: CASSSGSYEQYF. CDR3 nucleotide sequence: TGTGCCAGCAGTTCGGGATCCTACGAGCAGTACTTC.